The rows below give T cell receptor beta chains drawn from one sample of a study of T cell responses to AZD1222 COVID-19 vaccine. Produced via immunoSEQ multiplex PCR; TCRdb's table is partial and in-frame only. The table lists around 99,000 clones, about 89% of them singletons, with 5% to 8% in the top ten. Sequenced here: peripheral blood, sampled 28 days after the second AZD1222 dose. The receptor set was obtained from an adult who received the AZD1222 COVID-19 vaccine. Both conserved end residues are part of each CDR3. The order of the fields is D gene, V gene, J gene, clone size, CDR3 DNA, CDR3 protein. A D gene is named only where the DNA matches it firmly. A clone size is listed for some rows: how often the clone was seen (once, few, many), or a class if it is expanded.

TRBD2,TRBV2,TRBJ2-1,NA,TGTGCCAGCCGGGGGTTGGCTAGCGGAAACAATGAGCAGTTCTTC,CASRGLASGNNEQFF
NA,TRBV5-1,TRBJ2-7,NA,TGCGCCAGCAGCCCAGGACAGTCTCCTGGGCAGTACTTC,CASSPGQSPGQYF
NA,TRBV27,TRBJ1-1,NA,TGTGCCAGCAGCTTATCAGGGATATCGAACACTGAAGCTTTCTTT,CASSLSGISNTEAFF
NA,TRBV25-1,TRBJ2-5,NA,TGTGCCAGCAGGCCCTTTCAGCAAGAGACCCAGTACTTC,CASRPFQQETQYF
TRBD1,TRBV27,TRBJ2-7,NA,TGTGCCAGCAGTTCCGGGACAGGGGAATACGAGCAGTACTTC,CASSSGTGEYEQYF
NA,TRBV30,TRBJ1-1,NA,TGTGCCTGGAGTCTTCCCCGATCTGGGAACACTGAAGCTTTCTTT,CAWSLPRSGNTEAFF
NA,TRBV11-2,TRBJ2-3,NA,TGTGCCAGCAGTCAACGACGACCAGATACAGATACGCAGTATTTT,CASSQRRPDTDTQYF
NA,TRBV2,TRBJ2-1,NA,TGTGCCAGCAGTGAGGAATCCAATGAGCAGTTCTTC,CASSEESNEQFF
TRBD1,TRBV4-2,TRBJ2-7,NA,TGTGCCAGCAGCCAAGATCGCCGACAGGGGGCTCGGGAGCAGTACTTC,CASSQDRRQGAREQYF
NA,TRBV5-1,TRBJ1-2,NA,TGCGCCAGCAGCCCGGGACCGCTCAGGGAAGGATATGGCTACACCTTC,CASSPGPLREGYGYTF
NA,TRBV2,TRBJ1-2,NA,TGTGCCAGCAGTGAAGGGAGGAGGTATGGCTACACCTTC,CASSEGRRYGYTF
NA,TRBV6-5,TRBJ2-7,NA,TGTGCCAGCAGAAGACAGGCCAGCTCCTACGAGCAGTACTTC,CASRRQASSYEQYF
NA,TRBV5-1,TRBJ2-4,NA,TGCGCCAGCAGCTTCAACGGGGCCAAAAACATTCAGTACTTC,CASSFNGAKNIQYF
NA,TRBV28,TRBJ2-1,NA,TGTGCCAGCACCTGGGGTAGCCTAGAGCAGTTCTTC,CASTWGSLEQFF
NA,TRBV6-5,TRBJ1-6,NA,TGTGCCAGCAGTTACGAACCCAGGGATCGATCACCCCTCCACTTT,CASSYEPRDRSPLHF
TRBD1,TRBV5-1,TRBJ1-6,few,TGCGCCAGCAGCTTGGGGACAGGGTGGCGTTCACCCCTCCACTTT,CASSLGTGWRSPLHF
NA,TRBV29-1,TRBJ2-7,NA,TGCAGCACCGGGACTCCGAGCTCCTACGAGCAGTACTTC,CSTGTPSSYEQYF
NA,TRBV11-2,TRBJ1-2,NA,TGTGCCAGCAGCTACCTGCGCGGGTGGGAGAATGGCTACACCTTC,CASSYLRGWENGYTF
TRBD1,TRBV27,TRBJ1-3,few,TGTGCCAGCAGTTCCCTCCGGACAGGGGGAGGAAACACCATATATTTT,CASSSLRTGGGNTIYF
TRBD2,TRBV5-4,TRBJ2-1,NA,TGTGCCAGCAGCCTTCCGGGCGGGAGTCAATACAATGAGCAGTTCTTC,CASSLPGGSQYNEQFF
TRBD1,TRBV29-1,TRBJ1-2,NA,TGCAGCGGTCTTGTGACAGGGTGGGCCAACGACTATGGCTACACCTTC,CSGLVTGWANDYGYTF
NA,TRBV5-4,TRBJ2-5,NA,TGTGCCAGCAGCTTGGTCGGAGGAGGTGGGGAGACCCAGTACTTC,CASSLVGGGGETQYF
TRBD2,TRBV5-8,TRBJ2-3,NA,TGTGCCAGCAGCTCAGAGGGACTAGCGTCCACAGATACGCAGTATTTT,CASSSEGLASTDTQYF
NA,TRBV6-2/TRBV6-3,TRBJ1-5,NA,TGTGCCAGCAGTACGATGGGGGGCAATCAGCCCCAGCATTTT,CASSTMGGNQPQHF
TRBD1,TRBV28,TRBJ1-5,NA,TGTGCCAGCAGTTTATCCGGACAGGGCGGTCAGCCCCAGCATTTT,CASSLSGQGGQPQHF
NA,TRBV12-3/TRBV12-4,TRBJ1-6,NA,TGTGCCAGCAGTTCGACCCCCTGGGCCCTCCACTTT,CASSSTPWALHF
NA,TRBV30,TRBJ1-1,NA,TGTGCCTGGAGTCCCCTGGACAGAACCAACACTGAAGCTTTCTTT,CAWSPLDRTNTEAFF
NA,TRBV5-1,TRBJ2-7,NA,TGCGCCAGCATGAACGACCCCTTGGGAACCGAGCAGTACTTC,CASMNDPLGTEQYF
TRBD2,TRBV6-5,TRBJ2-7,once,TGTGCCAGCGCCCCGGGGGGACTTGCCAACTACGAGCAGTACTTC,CASAPGGLANYEQYF
TRBD1,TRBV19,TRBJ1-2,once,TGTGCCAGTAGTCGGAACCGGGACAGGTTGTATGGCTACACCTTC,CASSRNRDRLYGYTF
NA,TRBV4-3,TRBJ1-4,NA,TGCGCCAGCAGCCCAGCAGGGAGGGGAGAAAAACTGTTTTTT,CASSPAGRGEKLFF
NA,TRBV19,TRBJ1-1,NA,TGTGCCAGTAGTACAGGGGCTCGAGGTCTCAGCACTGAAGCTTTCTTT,CASSTGARGLSTEAFF
NA,TRBV4-1,TRBJ2-7,NA,TGCGCCAGCAGCCAAGACTTCTCCTACGAGCAGTACTTC,CASSQDFSYEQYF
NA,TRBV6-5,TRBJ2-1,NA,TGTGCCAGCACATTCGGGAGATCCTACAATGAGCAGTTCTTC,CASTFGRSYNEQFF
TRBD2,TRBV7-8,TRBJ2-3,NA,TGTGCCAGCAGCGACGGACTAGCGGACACAGATACGCAGTATTTT,CASSDGLADTDTQYF
TRBD1,TRBV19,TRBJ2-1,few,TGTGCCAGTAGTATCATAAGGGGGCAGGGGGTGAACAATGAGCAGTTCTTC,CASSIIRGQGVNNEQFF
NA,TRBV5-1,TRBJ2-2,NA,TGCGCCAGCAGCCCCGGACAGGGAGGGACCGGGGAGCTGTTTTTT,CASSPGQGGTGELFF
TRBD2,TRBV4-3,TRBJ2-3,NA,TGCGCCAGCAGCCGTATACTAGCGGGAGGGCAAAGCACAGATACGCAGTATTTT,CASSRILAGGQSTDTQYF
NA,TRBV7-2,TRBJ1-2,NA,TGTGCCAGCAGCTTAGTAACCGTGGGCTATGGCTACACCTTC,CASSLVTVGYGYTF
NA,TRBV6-5,TRBJ1-2,NA,TGTGCCAGCAGTTACGATAACCGGGGGGCGGGCTATGGCTACACCTTC,CASSYDNRGAGYGYTF
NA,TRBV6-5,TRBJ1-5,few,TGTGCCAGCAGTTACGGGGGTGGCAATCAGCCCCAGCATTTT,CASSYGGGNQPQHF
TRBD1,TRBV5-4,TRBJ1-4,NA,TGTGCCAGCAGCCTGGGACAGGGAAAAAATGAAAAACTGTTTTTT,CASSLGQGKNEKLFF
NA,TRBV2,TRBJ1-2,NA,TGTGCCAGCAGCCCCGCCAGAGAGACTAACTATGGCTACACCTTC,CASSPARETNYGYTF
NA,TRBV29-1,TRBJ2-5,NA,TGCAGCGGATGTTGGGGAAGAGAGACCCAGTACTTC,CSGCWGRETQYF
NA,TRBV5-1,TRBJ1-2,NA,TGCGCCAGCAGCTTGGGGGGGAGCGGTTCTAACTATGGCTACACCTTC,CASSLGGSGSNYGYTF
TRBD2,TRBV14,TRBJ2-2,NA,TGTGCCAGCAGCCAAGGACTGCCTAGCGGGAACACCGGGGAGCTGTTTTTT,CASSQGLPSGNTGELFF
NA,TRBV23-1,TRBJ1-2,medium-sized,TGCGCCAGCAGTCAATCGTTGGGGGATGGCTACACCTTC,CASSQSLGDGYTF
NA,TRBV29-1,TRBJ2-1,NA,TGCAGCTTTCCCTGGGGGGTCAATGAGCAGTTCTTC,CSFPWGVNEQFF
TRBD1,TRBV5-1,TRBJ2-7,NA,TGCGCCAGCAGCTTGGGACAGGGGGCTGGGAACGAGCAGTACTTC,CASSLGQGAGNEQYF
TRBD1,TRBV6-4,TRBJ2-3,NA,TGTGCCAGCAGTCGACAGGGGGCGCGTACAGATACGCAGTATTTT,CASSRQGARTDTQYF
TRBD2,TRBV9,TRBJ2-1,NA,TGTGCCAGCAGCGCCGAACTAGCGGGCTCCTACAATGAGCAGTTCTTC,CASSAELAGSYNEQFF
NA,TRBV5-5,TRBJ1-1,NA,TGTGCCAGCAGCTTGTTAGGGGACACTGAAGCTTTCTTT,CASSLLGDTEAFF
TRBD1,TRBV5-1,TRBJ2-1,NA,TGCGCCAGCAGCTTTTCCGGGACAGGGGGCTTTGAGCAGTTCTTC,CASSFSGTGGFEQFF
TRBD1,TRBV7-9,TRBJ1-2,NA,TGTGCCAGCAGCTTAGATCTGGGGACAGGAAACTTTTTTCTCTATGGCTACACCTTC,CASSLDLGTGNFFLYGYTF
NA,TRBV12-5,TRBJ1-1,NA,TGTGCTAGTGGTCCCCATGCCACTGAAGCTTTCTTT,CASGPHATEAFF